Following are 30 T cell receptor beta chains from one sample sequenced in a study of neurological immune-mediated disorders. Via MiXCR, TCRdb re-called the 5' RACE reads, giving one row per CDR3 protein. Of around 60,000 distinct CDR3 sequences listed, about 10% are singletons. Regarding time point: longitudinal time-point 1 (baseline). What was sequenced was PBMCs. These receptors came from a male donor with HTLV-1-associated myelopathy (HAM/TSP).

This clonotype was observed many times. V gene TRBV7-2 combines with J gene TRBJ2-3, with TRBD2 matching over 10 bases. The CDR3 extends over 16 amino acids. The V gene end was trimmed by 3 bases and the J gene end by 0 bases; junction bases not matched to a gene: 3. Germline V gene lookup returns CDR1 SGHTA and CDR2 FQGNSA. The CDR3 nucleotides read TGTGCCAGCAGCTTGACTAGCGGGCCAAGCACAGATACGCAGTATTTT. Translated: CASSLTSGPSTDTQYF.

This clonotype was observed many times. The chain joins TRBV28 to TRBJ2-7; 8 nucleotides line up with TRBD2. The CDR3 has 15 amino acids. Germline V gene data show CDR1 as MDHEN and CDR2 as SYDVKM. The V and J ends lost 4 bases and 3 bases, in that order; junction bases with no gene match: 8. CDR3 coding DNA: TGTGCCAGCAGTTCCCGGGGGGGGCGTCACTACGAGCAGTACTTC. Its translation is CASSSRGGRHYEQYF.

This clonotype was observed at least ten times. The chain joins TRBV6-1 to TRBJ1-1; TRBD1 agrees at 10 bases. CDR3 length: 12 residues. The V gene end was trimmed by 10 bases and the J gene end by 5 bases; junction bases not matched to a gene: 4. Germline V CDR1 and CDR2: MNHNS, SASEGT. DNA for the CDR3: TGTGCCACCCCGGGACAGGGGACTGAAGCTTTCTTT. Its protein product is CATPGQGTEAFF.

This clonotype was counted ten times or more. V usage is TRBV5-6 and J usage is TRBJ2-5; 7 nucleotides match TRBD1. Germline V gene sequence: CDR1 SGHDT, CDR2 YYEEEE. The CDR3 extends over 14 amino acids. The J segment lost 3 bases and the V segment lost 6 bases, leaving 8 bases of the junction unmatched. This CDR3 is CASNPTGTEETQYF. The CDR3 DNA follows: TGTGCCAGCAACCCCACCGGGACAGAAGAGACCCAGTACTTC.

This clonotype was counted ten times or more. This sequence joins TRBV7-9 and TRBJ2-1; TRBD2 agrees at 8 bases. CDR3 length: 18 amino acids. V lost 5 bases and J lost 4; bases outside the gene matches: 16. CDR1 and CDR2 (germline): SEHNR, FQNEAQ (reference sequence). CDR3 sequence reads: CASSVVAAGTRGYNEQFF. CDR3 bases: TGTGCCAGCAGCGTAGTAGCCGCCGGGACTAGGGGATACAATGAGCAGTTCTTC.

Worth noting for this clonotype: A much bigger clone sits one base away, suggesting this may be a read error. The V and J genes are TRBV6-2 or TRBV6-3 and TRBJ1-5; 7 bases are shared with TRBD1. The CDR3 covers 16 residues. CDR1 is MNHEY, CDR2 SVGEGT, per germline. The trim removed 0 bases at V and 7 bases at J, leaving 9 bases unmatched. The CDR3 reads CASSYSGQGGMQPQHF. The CDR3 DNA sequence: TGTGCCAGCAGTTACTCGGGCCAGGGGGGCATGCAGCCCCAGCATTTT.

This clonotype showed up many times. V and J are TRBV6-6 and TRBJ2-7; 14 nucleotides align to TRBD2. The CDR3 length is 16 residues. J gave up 2 bases and V 5 bases, and 5 bases lay outside the gene matches. The germline CDR1 and CDR2 sequences are MNHNY and SVGAGI (reference sequence). The CDR3: CASSPQTSGGAYEQYF. Written as DNA, the CDR3 is TGTGCCAGCAGTCCACAGACTAGCGGGGGGGCCTACGAGCAGTACTTC.

Only a few counts were recorded for this clonotype. The chain carries TRBV16 and TRBJ2-5, with D possibly matching TRBD1 (6 bases). The CDR3 length is 14 residues. Trimming cost V 3 bases and J 1 base, with 9 bases left between them. The germline V gene has CDR1 KGHSY and CDR2 FQNENV. The CDR3 loop reads CASSHGQIQETQYF. The CDR3 nucleotides read TGTGCCAGCAGCCACGGACAGATCCAAGAGACCCAGTACTTC.

This clonotype has just one count. The chain uses TRBV20-1 and TRBJ2-7, with TRBD2 matching over 12 bases. Germline V gene data show CDR1 as DFQATT and CDR2 as SNEGSKA (reference sequence). The V and J ends lost 0 bases and 0 bases, in that order; junction bases with no gene match: 12. The CDR3 sequence is 19 residues long. The chain's CDR3 is CSARDPRATSGGNSYEQYF. In nucleotides, the CDR3 is TGCAGTGCTAGAGACCCGCGGGCGACTAGCGGGGGCAACTCCTACGAGCAGTACTTC.

This clonotype has at least ten counts. The rearrangement uses TRBV27 and TRBJ1-1, with 9 bases lining up with TRBD1. The CDR3 totals 16 residues. Losses at the gene ends were 3 bases for V and 4 bases for J; bases not matched to a gene: 9. CDR1 MNHEY and CDR2 SMNVEV come from the germline V gene (reference sequence). CDR3 amino acids: CASSLATGGLGTEAFF. CDR3 nucleotides: TGTGCCAGCAGTTTGGCGACAGGGGGATTAGGCACTGAAGCTTTCTTT.

This clonotype has at least ten counts. V usage is TRBV6-5 and J usage is TRBJ2-4, with 8 positions matching TRBD1. The length of the CDR3 is 15 residues. From germline, CDR1 is MNHEY and CDR2 SVGAGI. The V segment lost 5 bases and the J segment 6 bases; nucleotides outside the gene matches: 9. The CDR3: CASSVQGARGNIQYF. CDR3 in DNA: TGTGCCAGCAGTGTCCAGGGGGCTAGGGGAAACATTCAGTACTTC.

This clonotype showed up many times. V and J are TRBV7-9 and TRBJ1-1; D not resolved. The V and J ends lost 5 bases and 0 bases respectively, with 13 bases between them. The CDR3 length is 15 residues. Germline CDR1 is SEHNR and CDR2 is FQNEAQ (reference sequence). The CDR3 DNA reads as TGTGCCAGCAGCCCCGTGAATGGGGTGAACACTGAAGCTTTCTTT. Encoded protein: CASSPVNGVNTEAFF.

This chain uses TRBV4-3 with TRBJ2-1, with 13 bases that match TRBD2. V lost 0 bases, J lost 9 bases, and 8 bases stayed unmatched. The length of the CDR3 is 17 residues. Germline V lookup: CDR1 LGHNA, CDR2 YSLEER. The CDR3 nucleotides read TGCGCCAGCAGCCAAGATATACTAGCGGGGGGGGACGGTGAGCAGTTCTTC. Its translation: CASSQDILAGGDGEQFF.

The chain employs TRBV6-6 and TRBJ1-1, with 7 positions matching TRBD1. The V gene end was trimmed by 9 bases and the J gene end by 11 bases; junction bases not matched to a gene: 15. The germline V gene encodes CDR1 MNHNY and CDR2 SVGAGI (reference sequence). The CDR3 spans 13 residues. The CDR3 is CASSQVGAGGAFF. The CDR3 DNA reads TGTGCCAGTTCTCAGGTTGGGGCAGGGGGGGCTTTCTTT.

This clonotype came up many times. The chain employs TRBV4-3 and TRBJ2-4, with 8 bases aligning to TRBD2. Germline CDR1 LGHNA, CDR2 YSLEER. Trimming at V came to 0 bases and at J to 1 base, leaving 8 bases not matched to a gene. CDR3 length: 18 amino acids. This CDR3 reads CASSQDHGGGRAKNIQYF. In DNA form, the CDR3 reads TGCGCCAGCAGCCAAGATCATGGCGGGGGGCGGGCCAAAAACATTCAGTACTTC.

This clonotype has at least ten counts. The V gene is TRBV2, the J gene TRBJ2-1; D gene unclear. The CDR3 is made up of 15 amino acids. Germline V gives CDR1 SNHLY, CDR2 FYNNEI. V lost 6 bases and J lost 4, with 16 bases in between. CDR3 sequence: CASSESLLKYNEQFF. In DNA, the CDR3 is TGTGCCAGCAGCGAATCCCTTCTCAAATACAATGAGCAGTTCTTC.

The table lists this clonotype with many counts. The CDR3, as DNA: TGTGCCAGCAGCGGTGGACAGCCCTCCTACAATGAGCAGTTCTTC. It encodes CASSGGQPSYNEQFF. The J gene is TRBJ2-1, the V gene TRBV9; possible D gene TRBD1, 6 bases. This CDR3 has 15 residues. The germline V gene has CDR1 SGDLS and CDR2 YYNGEE. Trimming took 3 bases from V and 0 from J, leaving 10 bases between them.

In its sample, this clonotype was seen many times. V is TRBV12-3 or TRBV12-4 and J is TRBJ2-7; 7 bases are a match to TRBD2. The CDR3 length is 14 residues. Trimming took 2 bases from V and 4 from J; bases not matched to a gene: 5. CDR3 nucleotides: TGTGCCAGCAGTTTAAGTCGGGGACTATACGAGCAGTACTTC. This gives the protein CASSLSRGLYEQYF.

This clonotype came up many times. The chain recombines TRBV12-3 or TRBV12-4 with TRBJ1-5; the match to TRBD1 covers 7 bases. With V trimmed by 3 bases and J by 5 bases, 4 bases remained unmatched. The CDR3 spans 14 residues. In DNA form, the CDR3 reads TGTGCCAGCAGTTTCCGGGACAGCCATCAGCCCCAGCATTTT. This encodes CASSFRDSHQPQHF.

This clonotype showed up many times. The V and J genes are TRBV7-2 and TRBJ2-5; 8 bases fit TRBD1. Germline V gives CDR1 SGHTA, CDR2 FQGNSA. The CDR3 totals 14 residues. The junction had 1 base not matched to a gene; V was cut back by 2 bases and J by 2 bases. CDR3 in amino acids: CASSLNRGQETQYF. CDR3 DNA: TGTGCCAGCAGCTTAAACAGGGGGCAAGAGACCCAGTACTTC.

This clonotype appeared many times. This chain uses TRBV5-6 with TRBJ2-7; D perhaps matches TRBD2 (5 bases). V lost 4 bases and J 2 bases, leaving 10 bases between the germline ends. Germline V gene lookup returns CDR1 SGHDT and CDR2 YYEEEE. CDR3 size: 13 residues. DNA for the CDR3: TGTGCCAGCAGCGTGCTAGCCCCCTACGAGCAGTACTTC. Residues: CASSVLAPYEQYF.

This clonotype was recorded at least ten times. This chain links TRBV7-9 with TRBJ2-7; tentatively, D is TRBD1 (6 bases). V was shortened by 2 bases and J by 3 bases, with 14 bases between the two germline ends. CDR3 length: 15 amino acids. The germline V gene has CDR1 SEHNR and CDR2 FQNEAQ (reference sequence). The CDR3 sequence is CASSLFRDTLYEQYF. The CDR3, as DNA: TGTGCCAGCAGCTTATTCCGGGACACTCTCTACGAGCAGTACTTC.

In this sample, this clonotype turned up many times. The chain carries TRBV21-1 and TRBJ1-5; the tabulated D call, TRBD1, remains unverified against the DNA. TRBV21-1 is shown as a pseudogene. This CDR3 contains 15 residues. This CDR3 reads CASNRGGSPDQPQHF. CDR3 bases: TGTGCCTCGAATCGGGGGGGGTCCCCCGATCAGCCCCAGCATTTT.

This clonotype was observed at least ten times. The J gene is TRBJ1-5, the V gene TRBV27; D is uncertain. Germline V gene data show CDR1 as MNHEY and CDR2 as SMNVEV (reference sequence). CDR3 size: 15 residues. Trimming removed 0 bases from V and 2 bases from J, with 8 bases in between. The CDR3 DNA sequence: TGTGCCAGCAGTTTATCGCCCACCGGCAATCAGCCCCAGCATTTT. Encoded protein: CASSLSPTGNQPQHF.

This clonotype was seen many times. In DNA, the CDR3 is TGTGCCAGCAGCTTACTCTGGGGGGGAGAGACCCAGTACTTC. Residues: CASSLLWGGETQYF. The V call is TRBV7-2, the J call TRBJ2-5, with 7 nucleotides matching TRBD2. Germline V gene sequence: CDR1 SGHTA, CDR2 FQGNSA. V was pared by 2 bases and J by 4 bases, with 4 bases of the junction left unmatched. The CDR3 length is 14 residues.

This clonotype was observed a few times. The chain recombines TRBV20-1 with TRBJ2-7; 9 bases fit TRBD2. V was clipped by 6 bases and J by 0 bases; unmatched bases: 12. CDR1 is DFQATT and CDR2 is SNEGSKA in the germline V gene (reference sequence). This CDR3 has 16 amino acids. Here the CDR3 reads CSAHPMERGVSYEQYF. Written as DNA, the CDR3 is TGCAGTGCCCACCCCATGGAGCGGGGGGTCTCCTACGAGCAGTACTTC.

This clonotype appeared many times. The chain recombines TRBV6-6 with TRBJ2-7; D gene ambiguous. The V gene's germline CDR1 is MNHNY and CDR2 SVGAGI (reference sequence). The CDR3 sequence is 14 residues long. V lost 4 bases, J lost 0 bases, and 10 bases lay in between. CDR3 nucleotide sequence: TGTGCCAGCAGTTCCGACGGCGACTCCTACGAGCAGTACTTC. Residues: CASSSDGDSYEQYF.

This clonotype was counted at least ten times. This chain connects TRBV5-1 to TRBJ2-5; 7 bases are a match to TRBD1. The CDR3 has 13 residues. J gave up 2 bases and V 3 bases, and 1 base lay outside the gene matches. From germline, CDR1 is SGHRS and CDR2 YFSETQ. The CDR3 protein is CASSWDSQETQYF. CDR3 DNA sequence: TGCGCCAGCAGCTGGGACAGTCAAGAGACCCAGTACTTC.

This clonotype was found many times. V usage is TRBV7-2 and J usage is TRBJ1-5; 9 bases are shared with TRBD1. From germline, CDR1 is SGHTA and CDR2 FQGNSA. This CDR3 has 15 amino acids. V was pared by 4 bases and J by 5 bases, with 6 bases of the junction left unmatched. CDR3 region: CASSWDRAPDQPQHF. In DNA form, the CDR3 reads TGTGCCAGCAGCTGGGACAGGGCCCCCGATCAGCCCCAGCATTTT.

This clonotype was counted at least ten times. The rearrangement links TRBV5-8 to TRBJ2-1; TRBD2 agrees at 14 bases. Germline V lookup: CDR1 SGHTS, CDR2 YDEGEE. This CDR3 spans 18 amino acids. V dropped 1 base and J dropped 4; count of bases not matched to a gene: 7. The CDR3 loop is CASSLSGLAGVIYNEQFF. DNA for the CDR3: TGTGCCAGCAGCTTGTCGGGACTAGCGGGGGTTATTTACAATGAGCAGTTCTTC.